These 25 T cell receptor beta chains were sequenced from one sample in a study of neoadjuvant nivolumab and ipilimumab in lung cancer. Here immunoSEQ multiplex PCR was the method, and the copy in TCRdb shows in-frame clones only, minus some. The sample gives around 13,000 clones, 65% to 75% of which show up once; approximately 25% is in the top ten. Sequencing was performed on peripheral blood, taken after neoadjuvant nivolumab, alone or with ipilimumab, at or shortly before surgery. Receptors were obtained from an adult with non-small cell lung cancer.

This rearrangement joins TRBV30 to TRBJ1-2; D perhaps matches TRBD1 (6 bases). The germline V gene encodes CDR1 GTSNPN and CDR2 SVGIG (reference sequence). Trimming stripped 0 bases from V and 8 bases from J, with 13 bases between. The CDR3 totals 13 residues. The CDR3 bases are TGTGCCTGGAGTGTGGTGGGGGCTGGCGGCTACACCTTC. The encoded protein is CAWSVVGAGGYTF. The variable domain in full, completed from reference TRBV30 and TRBJ1-2, reads SQTIHQWPATLVQPVGSPLSLECTVEGTSNPNLYWYRQAAGRGLQLLFYSVGIGQISSEVPQNLSASRPQDRQFILSSKKLLLSDSGFYLCAWSVVGAGGYTFGSGTRLTVV.

The gene calls are TRBV18 and TRBJ2-7; D is undetermined. CDR1 and CDR2 (germline): KGHSH, LQKENI. This CDR3 contains 15 residues. V lost 0 bases, J lost 1 base, and 10 bases lay in between. The CDR3 nucleotides read TGTGCCAGCTCACCACCGAGTCTGGCATCCTACGAGCAGTACTTC. Translation gives CASSPPSLASYEQYF.

The CDR3 loop reads CASSQRLLGTGELFF. In nucleotides, the CDR3 is TGCGCCAGCAGCCAACGATTACTAGGGACCGGGGAGCTGTTTTTT. V gene TRBV4-3 combines with J gene TRBJ2-2; D possibly corresponds to TRBD2 (5 bases). Germline-derived CDR1 and CDR2 are LGHNA and YSLEER. V gave up 2 bases and J gave up 5 bases, with 12 bases separating them. The CDR3 length is 15 residues.

The J gene is TRBJ2-1, the V gene TRBV18; perhaps TRBD2 as D (5 bases). Between the trimmed V and J ends, which lost 0 bases and 8 bases, there was a span of 14 bases. Germline V gene sequence: CDR1 KGHSH, CDR2 LQKENI. CDR3 size: 15 residues. The DNA for the CDR3 is TGTGCCAGCTCACCACCGAGAGGCGGGCCGGATGAGCAGTTCTTC. It specifies CASSPPRGGPDEQFF. Filled out from reference TRBV18 and TRBJ2-1, the complete variable domain reads NAGVMQNPRHLVRRRGQEARLRCSPMKGHSHVYWYRQLPEEGLKFMVYLQKENIIDESGMPKERFSAEFPKEGPSILRIQQVVRGDSAAYFCASSPPRGGPDEQFFGPGTRLTVL.

The chain is built from TRBV5-5 and TRBJ2-1, with 11 bases fitting TRBD2. Germline V gene lookup returns CDR1 SGHKS and CDR2 YYEKEE (reference sequence). This CDR3 is built from 16 residues. V lost 1 base to trimming and J lost 9 bases; unmatched junction nucleotides: 9. CDR3 in DNA: TGTGCCAGCAGCTTGAGTCTAGCGGGAGGAGAGGGTGAGCAGTTCTTC. The encoded protein is CASSLSLAGGEGEQFF.

As DNA, the CDR3 is TGTGCCAGCTCACCACCATCAGGGAATTCTGGAAACACCATATATTTT. Translated, it gives CASSPPSGNSGNTIYF. This chain links TRBV18 with TRBJ1-3; maybe TRBD1 (5 bases). Trimming took 0 bases from V and 1 from J, leaving 10 bases between them. Germline-derived CDR1 and CDR2 are KGHSH and LQKENI. The CDR3 is 16 amino acids. Supplemented by reference TRBV18 and TRBJ1-3, the full variable domain reads NAGVMQNPRHLVRRRGQEARLRCSPMKGHSHVYWYRQLPEEGLKFMVYLQKENIIDESGMPKERFSAEFPKEGPSILRIQQVVRGDSAAYFCASSPPSGNSGNTIYFGEGSWLTVV.

This clone was found a few times. The rearrangement joins TRBV5-1 to TRBJ1-3; D perhaps matches TRBD1 (5 bases). Per the germline V gene, CDR1 is SGHRS and CDR2 is YFSETQ. The CDR3 covers 14 residues. V was shortened by 2 bases and J by 4 bases, with 10 bases between the two germline ends. DNA for the CDR3: TGCGCCAGCAGCTTTAGATCAGGGGGAAACACCATATATTTT. Amino acid sequence: CASSFRSGGNTIYF.

The chain has TRBV7-9 and TRBJ2-1, with 10 bases fitting TRBD2. CDR1 is SEHNR, CDR2 FQNEAQ, per germline (reference sequence). The junction had 7 bases not matched to a gene; V was cut back by 1 base and J by 7 bases. This CDR3 is 16 amino acids long. The CDR3 protein is CASSLGLAGAQNEQFF. The DNA of the CDR3 is TGTGCCAGCAGCTTAGGGCTAGCGGGAGCTCAGAATGAGCAGTTCTTC.

This chain links TRBV15 with TRBJ2-3; 8 positions match TRBD1. Per germline, CDR1 LNHNV and CDR2 YYDKDF (reference sequence). The CDR3 totals 12 residues. Trimming at V came to 1 base and at J to 14 bases, leaving 5 bases not matched to a gene. CDR3 in DNA: TGTGCCACCAGCAGAGGACAGGGGATGTGGTATTTT. Protein: CATSRGQGMWYF.

Remarks on this clone: Distinct nucleotide sequences in the sample also encode this CDR3. The V gene is TRBV18, the J gene TRBJ1-1, with TRBD1 matching 8 bases. The V gene end was trimmed by 3 bases and the J gene end by 1 base; junction bases not matched to a gene: 4. The length of the CDR3 is 15 residues. Per germline, CDR1 KGHSH and CDR2 LQKENI. CDR3 sequence reads: CASSPGQGKNTEAFF. DNA for the CDR3: TGTGCCAGCTCACCTGGACAGGGAAAGAACACTGAAGCTTTCTTT.

The chain joins TRBV30 to TRBJ1-2, with unresolved D. The CDR3 is 11 amino acids. Germline CDR1 reads GTSNPN; CDR2 reads SVGIG (reference sequence). Trimming took 6 bases from V and 2 from J, leaving 7 bases between them. In DNA form, the CDR3 reads TGTGCCTGTGTTGGGAACTATGGCTACACCTTC. Its translation is CACVGNYGYTF.

This chain uses TRBV29-1 with TRBJ1-2; D might be TRBD1 (5 bases). The CDR3 loop spans 12 amino acids. Germline CDR1 and CDR2: SQVTM and ANQGSEA. V was clipped by 8 bases and J by 8 bases, with 18 bases between them. CDR3 DNA sequence: TGCAGCATAACCGCAGGGACGGGGGGCTACACCTTC. Encoded protein: CSITAGTGGYTF.

This clone was recorded once. Because the CDR3 is missing its conserved closing phenylalanine or tryptophan, this is likely a read error. It is unclear where the CDR3 begins or ends on the DNA, so no DNA is shown, and the CDR3 is as TCRdb lists it. This chain links TRBV30 with TRBJ2-7; whether TRBD2, the table's D call, matches the DNA was not checked. The CDR3 totals 13 residues, both ends included. The germline CDR1 and CDR2 sequences are GTSNPN and SVGIG (reference sequence). CDR3 residues: CAWSVEASGTIIL.

The chain is built from TRBV30 and TRBJ2-2; D uncertain. The CDR3 covers 13 residues. The V end was cut by 1 base, the J end by 5 bases, with 8 bases between. Germline V gene data show CDR1 as GTSNPN and CDR2 as SVGIG (reference sequence). The CDR3 is CAWSDVGTGELFF. In DNA form, the CDR3 reads TGTGCCTGGAGTGATGTCGGAACCGGGGAGCTGTTTTTT.

The CDR3 loop is CAGHRGITGELFF. The CDR3 bases are TGTGCGGGTCACAGGGGGATAACCGGGGAGCTGTTTTTT. The chain joins TRBV30 to TRBJ2-2; 8 positions match TRBD1. The CDR3 runs 13 residues. Germline-derived CDR1 and CDR2 are GTSNPN and SVGIG (reference sequence). Variable domain in full (rest from reference TRBV30 and TRBJ2-2): SQTIHQWPATLVQPVGSPLSLECTVEGTSNPNLYWYRQAAGRGLQLLFYSVGIGQISSEVPQNLSASRPQDRQFILSSKKLLLSDSGFYLCAGHRGITGELFFGEGSRLTVL.

The count of this clone is one. The chain combines TRBV5-1 with TRBJ1-1; TRBD1 is a possible D gene (5 bases). The CDR3 spans 16 residues. Germline CDR1 is SGHRS and CDR2 is YFSETQ. V dropped 7 bases and J dropped 5 bases, with 24 bases sitting between them. This CDR3 is CASQYVGSGGRTEAFF. CDR3 DNA sequence: TGCGCCAGCCAATACGTGGGGAGTGGGGGAAGGACTGAAGCTTTCTTT.

The gene calls are TRBV5-1 and TRBJ1-4; 7 bases agree with TRBD1. Per the germline V gene, CDR1 is SGHRS and CDR2 is YFSETQ. The CDR3 is made up of 14 amino acids. Trimming took 2 bases from V and 10 from J; bases not matched to a gene: 8. This CDR3 is CASSFQGEDAKLFF. The CDR3 DNA is TGCGCCAGCAGCTTTCAGGGGGAGGACGCAAAACTGTTTTTT. Full variable domain (rest looked up from reference TRBV5-1 and TRBJ1-4): KAGVTQTPRYLIKTRGQQVTLSCSPISGHRSVSWYQQTPGQGLQFLFEYFSETQRNKGNFPGRFSGRQFSNSRSEMNVSTLELGDSALYLCASSFQGEDAKLFFGSGTQLSVL.

This clone turned up a few times. V gene TRBV25-1 combines with J gene TRBJ1-2, with TRBD1 matching 8 bases. This CDR3 region has 15 residues. In germline, CDR1 is MGHDK, CDR2 SYGVNS. J lost 3 bases, V lost 3 bases, and 6 bases had no gene match. The CDR3 DNA reads as TGTGCCAGCAGTGATCGGACAGGGAGGGACTATGGCTACACCTTC. It codes for CASSDRTGRDYGYTF.

V gene TRBV7-9 combines with J gene TRBJ1-2; D unclear. The V end lost 1 base, the J end lost 13 bases, and 13 bases lay between the germline ends. Looked up from germline, CDR1 is SEHNR and CDR2 is FQNEAQ (reference sequence). The CDR3 extends over 12 amino acids. The CDR3 DNA follows: TGTGCCAGCAGCTTAGTGAATGGGGTTAGCACCTTC. Translated, it gives CASSLVNGVSTF. Based on the CDR3 plus reference TRBV7-9 and TRBJ1-2, the full variable domain is DTGVSQNPRHKITKRGQNVTFRCDPISEHNRLYWYRQTLGQGPEFLTYFQNEAQLEKSRLLSDRFSAERPKGSFSTLEIQRTEQGDSAMYLCASSLVNGVSTFGSGTRLTVV.

The chain links TRBV29-1 to TRBJ2-1, with 8 bases aligning to TRBD2. The junction had 13 bases not matched to a gene; V was cut back by 8 bases and J by 7 bases. Germline loops: CDR1 SQVTM, CDR2 ANQGSEA. The CDR3 is 14 amino acids. The CDR3 loop is CSCPRAGGLNEQFF. The CDR3 nucleotides are TGCAGCTGCCCGAGGGCGGGAGGACTGAATGAGCAGTTCTTC.

This clone was found a few times. The gene calls are TRBV11-2 and TRBJ2-4; D is unresolved. Looked up from germline, CDR1 is SGHAT and CDR2 is FQNNGV. Trimming stripped 2 bases from V and 10 bases from J, with 6 bases between. The CDR3 is made up of 11 amino acids. The CDR3 nucleotides are TGTGCCAGCAGCTTAACGACAATTCAGTACTTC. This encodes CASSLTTIQYF.

V gene TRBV18 combines with J gene TRBJ1-2, with D unclear. CDR3 size: 13 residues. V lost 1 base and J lost 4, with 7 bases in between. Germline loops: CDR1 KGHSH, CDR2 LQKENI. This CDR3 reads CASSPQQPYGYTF. Here the CDR3 DNA reads TGTGCCAGCTCACCACAACAGCCCTATGGCTACACCTTC.

V is TRBV5-1 and J is TRBJ2-5, with TRBD2 matching 8 bases. The CDR3 length is 14 residues. The germline CDR1 and CDR2 sequences are SGHRS and YFSETQ. V lost 5 bases and J lost 3; bases outside the gene matches: 6. The CDR3 sequence is CASRTGTREETQYF. The DNA for the CDR3 is TGCGCCAGCAGAACCGGGACTAGGGAAGAGACCCAGTACTTC.

This clone was recorded a few times. This chain joins TRBV7-9 and TRBJ2-5; a possible D gene is TRBD1 (6 bases). The V gene lost 1 base and the J gene lost 2 bases, with 11 bases spanning the gap. The CDR3 covers 15 residues. Germline V gene data show CDR1 as SEHNR and CDR2 as FQNEAQ (reference sequence). The CDR3 spells CASSLGTEVQETQYF. The CDR3 nucleotides read TGTGCCAGCAGCTTAGGGACAGAGGTGCAAGAGACCCAGTACTTC.

J is TRBJ1-1 and V is TRBV11-3; no clear D gene. V lost 5 bases, J lost 0 bases, and 7 bases lay in between. Germline V CDR1 and CDR2: SGHNT, YENEEA. The CDR3 loop spans 13 amino acids. The CDR3 DNA reads TGTGCCAGCAGCGCCCGACTGAACACTGAAGCTTTCTTT. Translated: CASSARLNTEAFF. The full variable domain, in which reference TRBV11-3 and TRBJ1-1 provide the parts outside the CDR3, is EAGVVQSPRYKIIEKKQPVAFWCNPISGHNTLYWYLQNLGQGPELLIRYENEEAVDDSQLPKDRFSAERLKGVDSTLKIQPAELGDSAVYLCASSARLNTEAFFGQGTRLTVV.